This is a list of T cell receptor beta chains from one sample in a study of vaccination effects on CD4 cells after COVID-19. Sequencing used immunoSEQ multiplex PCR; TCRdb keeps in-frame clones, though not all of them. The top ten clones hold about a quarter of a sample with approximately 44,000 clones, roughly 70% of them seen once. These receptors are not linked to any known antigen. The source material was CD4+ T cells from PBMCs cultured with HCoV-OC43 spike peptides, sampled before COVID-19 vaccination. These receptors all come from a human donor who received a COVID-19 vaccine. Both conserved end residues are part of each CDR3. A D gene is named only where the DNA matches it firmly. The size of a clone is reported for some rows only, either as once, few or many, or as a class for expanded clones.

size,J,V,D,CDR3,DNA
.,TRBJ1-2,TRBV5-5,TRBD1,CASSLWVGRGRGGYTF,TGTGCCAGCAGCTTGTGGGTCGGCAGGGGGCGAGGAGGCTACACCTTC
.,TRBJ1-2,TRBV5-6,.,CASSLAVGGGYTF,TGTGCCAGCAGCTTGGCGGTCGGGGGTGGCTACACCTTC
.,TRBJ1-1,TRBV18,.,CASSQSDTTEAFF,TGTGCCAGCTCGCAAAGCGACACCACTGAAGCTTTCTTT
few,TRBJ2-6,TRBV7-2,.,CASSLFPRGSGANVLTF,TGTGCCAGCAGCTTATTTCCGAGGGGCTCTGGGGCCAACGTCCTGACTTTC
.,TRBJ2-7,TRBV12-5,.,CASSRASPPPYEQYF,TGTGCTAGTAGCCGAGCGTCCCCCCCTCCCTACGAGCAGTACTTC
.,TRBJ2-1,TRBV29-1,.,CSVGQKFNNEQFF,TGCAGCGTAGGACAAAAGTTTAACAATGAGCAGTTCTTC
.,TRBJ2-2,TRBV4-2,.,CASSQVQGTPGELFF,TGTGCCAGCAGCCAAGTCCAGGGGACTCCTGGGGAGCTGTTTTTT
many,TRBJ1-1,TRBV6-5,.,CASSWGQNTEAFF,TGTGCCAGCAGTTGGGGCCAGAACACTGAAGCTTTCTTT
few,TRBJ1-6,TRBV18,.,CASSPMWGTNNSPLHF,TGTGCCAGCTCACCTATGTGGGGCACCAATAATTCACCCCTCCACTTT
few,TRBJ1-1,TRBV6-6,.,CASTERDGNTEAFF,TGTGCCAGCACCGAGAGGGACGGTAACACTGAAGCTTTCTTT
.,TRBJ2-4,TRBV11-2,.,CASSLVESLKNIQYF,TGTGCCAGCAGCTTAGTAGAGAGCCTAAAAAACATTCAGTACTTC
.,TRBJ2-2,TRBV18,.,CASSPLALSVTGELFF,TGTGCCAGCTCACCACTGGCTTTATCCGTCACCGGGGAGCTGTTTTTT
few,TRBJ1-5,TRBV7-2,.,CASSERGGDQPQHF,TGTGCCAGCAGCGAGCGGGGTGGCGATCAGCCCCAGCATTTT
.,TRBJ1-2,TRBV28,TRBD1,CASSPGQVYGYTF,TGTGCCAGCAGCCCTGGACAGGTTTATGGCTACACCTTC
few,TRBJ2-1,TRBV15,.,CATSRDFRTTSSEQFF,TGTGCCACCAGCAGAGATTTCAGGACTACCTCCAGTGAGCAGTTCTTC
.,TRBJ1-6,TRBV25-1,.,CASSGGESYNSPLHF,TGTGCCAGCAGTGGAGGGGAATCCTATAATTCACCCCTCCACTTT
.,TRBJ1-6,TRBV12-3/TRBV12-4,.,CASSPEGVSPLHF,TGTGCCAGCAGTCCGGAGGGGGTTTCACCCCTCCACTTT
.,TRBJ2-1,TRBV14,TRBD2,CASSPRASGGALAEQFF,TGTGCCAGCAGCCCGCGGGCTAGCGGGGGGGCCTTAGCTGAGCAGTTCTTC
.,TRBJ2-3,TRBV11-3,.,CASSFNTDTQYF,TGTGCCAGCAGCTTTAACACAGATACGCAGTATTTT
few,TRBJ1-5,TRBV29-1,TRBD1,CSALDRGSNQPQHF,TGCAGCGCTTTAGACAGGGGAAGCAATCAGCCCCAGCATTTT
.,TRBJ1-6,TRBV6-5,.,CASSYASGTGNSPLHF,TGTGCCAGCAGTTACGCCTCCGGGACTGGTAATTCACCCCTCCACTTT
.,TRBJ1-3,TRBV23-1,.,CASSQSGSKPGNTIYF,TGCGCCAGCAGTCAATCGGGAAGTAAACCAGGAAACACCATATATTTT
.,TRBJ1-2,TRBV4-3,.,CASSQAHGALSGYGYTF,TGCGCCAGCAGCCAGGCGCATGGGGCCCTCTCGGGGTATGGCTACACCTTC
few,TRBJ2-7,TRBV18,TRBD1,CASFTGTGKNEQYF,TGTGCCAGCTTTACCGGGACAGGAAAAAACGAGCAGTACTTC
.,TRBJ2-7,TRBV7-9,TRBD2,CASSGLRTSPYEQYF,TGTGCCAGCAGCGGGCTCCGGACTAGTCCTTACGAGCAGTACTTC
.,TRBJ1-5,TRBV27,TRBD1,CASSVGQGNQPQHF,TGTGCCAGCAGTGTCGGACAGGGGAATCAGCCCCAGCATTTT
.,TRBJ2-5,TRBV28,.,CASSLVALEETQYF,TGTGCCAGCAGTTTAGTCGCGCTAGAGGAGACCCAGTACTTC
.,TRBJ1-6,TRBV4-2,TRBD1,CASSQDRDSYNSPLHF,TGTGCCAGCAGCCAAGACCGGGACAGTTATAATTCACCCCTCCACTTT
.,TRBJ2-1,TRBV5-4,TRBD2,CASSFGLAGSTYEQFF,TGTGCCAGCAGCTTCGGACTAGCGGGATCGACATATGAGCAGTTCTTC
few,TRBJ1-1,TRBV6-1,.,CASSERWQNTEAFF,TGTGCCAGCAGTGAACGATGGCAGAACACTGAAGCTTTCTTT
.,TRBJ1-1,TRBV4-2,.,CASSQVLQGNTEAFF,TGTGCCAGCAGCCAAGTGTTACAGGGGAACACTGAAGCTTTCTTT
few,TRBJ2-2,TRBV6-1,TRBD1,CASSVLGGLNTGELFF,TGTGCCAGCAGTGTTTTAGGGGGCTTGAACACCGGGGAGCTGTTTTTT
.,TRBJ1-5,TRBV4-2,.,CASSTRDTSNQPQHF,TGTGCCAGCAGCACTCGGGACACTAGCAATCAGCCCCAGCATTTT
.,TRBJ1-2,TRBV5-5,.,CASSPGVVSGYGYTF,TGTGCCAGCAGCCCCGGCGTGGTGAGTGGCTATGGCTACACCTTC
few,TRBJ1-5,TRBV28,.,CASTHPPIRQPQHF,TGTGCCAGCACACATCCCCCAATACGTCAGCCCCAGCATTTT
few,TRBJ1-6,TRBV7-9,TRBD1,CASSVRQGNSPLHF,TGTGCCAGCAGCGTCCGACAGGGAAATTCACCCCTCCACTTT
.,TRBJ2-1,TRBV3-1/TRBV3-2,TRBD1,CASSPLRGTPNYNEQFF,TGTGCCAGCAGCCCCCTCAGGGGGACACCGAACTACAATGAGCAGTTCTTC
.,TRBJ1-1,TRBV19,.,CASSLGTGNTEAFF,TGTGCCAGTAGTCTCGGGACGGGGAACACTGAAGCTTTCTTT
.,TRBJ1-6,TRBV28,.,CASSFWASPLHF,TGTGCCAGCAGTTTTTGGGCTTCACCCCTCCACTTT
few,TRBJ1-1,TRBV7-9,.,CASSSQSGAGTEAFF,TGTGCCAGCAGCTCCCAGTCAGGGGCAGGGACTGAAGCTTTCTTT
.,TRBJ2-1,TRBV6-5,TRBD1,CATIRRDRGLNEQFF,TGTGCCACTATACGCCGGGACAGGGGGCTTAATGAGCAGTTCTTC
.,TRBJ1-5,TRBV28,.,CVSARGGYEPQHF,TGTGTTTCGGCTCGGGGGGGGTATGAGCCCCAGCATTTT
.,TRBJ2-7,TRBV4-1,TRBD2,CASSQVPSGTSHSYEQYF,TGCGCCAGCAGCCAAGTCCCGTCCGGGACTAGCCACTCCTACGAGCAGTACTTC